The T cell receptor (beta chain) under discussion was sequenced for a study of human T cells and chemical hapten exposure. One entry per CDR3 protein results from TCRdb running MiXCR on the RACE reads. The sample consists of nearly 350,000 distinct CDR3 sequences, under 8% of them appearing once. Noted time point: patch test 1, 2 weeks after DPC sensitization. Noted treatment: therapeutic diphenylcyclopropenone sensitization with weekly scalp DPC. Trimming removed 8 bases from V and 2 bases from J, with 20 bases in between. CDR3 length equals 16 residues. CDR1 is MGHDK and CDR2 is SYGVNS in the germline V gene. This clonotype appeared many times.

This sample comprised whole blood, obtained in connection with sensitization to the hapten diphenylcyclopropenone (DPC). The clonotype comes from a woman aged 18 to 35 with alopecia areata. Some clones in this sample may be carry-over from other donors' samples. The V and J genes are TRBV25-1 and TRBJ2-3; the D call may be TRBD1 or TRBD2 (6 bases each). This chain's CDR3 is CASEGAEGVLTDTQYF. The CDR3 DNA sequence: TGTGCCAGCGAGGGAGCGGAGGGGGTCCTCACAGATACGCAGTATTTT.